A selection of T cell receptor beta chains follows, all from one sample in a study of hypomethylating agent response in myelodysplastic syndrome. Assay used: immunoSEQ multiplex PCR; TCRdb lists only in-frame clones, some missing. The sample lists about 10,000 clones; about 83% were seen once. The sample here was bone marrow, taken before or after starting hypomethylating agent treatment for myelodysplastic syndrome (not recorded which). The receptors were sampled from a human donor with myelodysplastic syndrome. CDR3s include the opening cysteine and the closing phenylalanine or tryptophan. A D gene is named only where the DNA matches it firmly. Rows give clone size only sometimes, using once, few, many, or a class for an expanded clone.

j_gene,abundance,v_gene,d_gene,CDR3aa,CDR3nt
TRBJ2-5,-,TRBV4-1,-,CASSQEEGGLMETQYF,TGCGCCAGCAGCCAAGAAGAGGGGGGGCTGATGGAGACCCAGTACTTC
TRBJ2-3,-,TRBV7-9,TRBD2,CASSLGLAGFPDTQYF,TGTGCCAGCAGCTTAGGCTTAGCGGGATTCCCAGATACGCAGTATTTT
TRBJ1-1,-,TRBV6-5,TRBD1,CASSYGQGMNTEAFF,TGTGCCAGCAGTTACGGACAGGGTATGAACACTGAAGCTTTCTTT
TRBJ2-3,-,TRBV6-5,TRBD1,CASSYSGTGLDTQYF,TGTGCCAGCAGTTACTCCGGGACAGGGTTAGATACGCAGTATTTT
TRBJ2-2,-,TRBV7-9,TRBD1,CASSPPGTGTDTGELFF,TGTGCCAGCAGCCCCCCAGGGACAGGGACGGACACCGGGGAGCTGTTTTTT
TRBJ1-4,-,TRBV4-1,-,CASSQEMALGVEKLFF,TGCGCCAGCAGCCAAGAAATGGCTCTAGGGGTGGAAAAACTGTTTTTT
TRBJ2-7,-,TRBV30,TRBD2,CAWKTSGPLWSYEQYF,TGTGCCTGGAAGACTAGCGGCCCACTATGGAGCTACGAGCAGTACTTC
TRBJ2-7,-,TRBV28,TRBD2,CASRGTSGSFSYEQYF,TGTGCCAGCAGGGGGACTAGCGGGAGTTTCTCCTACGAGCAGTACTTC
TRBJ2-1,-,TRBV7-2,-,CASGRRGPAYNEQFF,TGTGCCAGCGGGCGTCGGGGGCCTGCCTACAATGAGCAGTTCTTC
TRBJ1-1,-,TRBV5-5,-,CASSLQGDTEAFF,TGTGCCAGCAGCCTACAGGGAGACACTGAAGCTTTCTTT
TRBJ2-6,-,TRBV7-3,TRBD2,CASSLRGGSGANVLTF,TGTGCCAGCAGCTTGCGCGGGGGTTCTGGGGCCAACGTCCTGACTTTC
TRBJ2-3,-,TRBV6-1,TRBD1,CASTEGTGGVDTQYF,TGTGCCAGCACCGAGGGGACAGGGGGCGTGGATACGCAGTATTTT
TRBJ1-1,-,TRBV4-2,-,CASSGEGTEAFF,TGTGCCAGCTCCGGCGAGGGCACTGAAGCTTTCTTT
TRBJ2-7,-,TRBV5-3,TRBD1,CASSPDRGREQYF,TGTGCCAGCAGCCCGGACAGGGGGCGAGAGCAGTACTTC
TRBJ1-1,-,TRBV19,-,CASSMARRDTEAFF,TGTGCCAGTAGTATGGCCAGGAGGGACACTGAAGCTTTCTTT
TRBJ2-1,-,TRBV5-6,TRBD2,CASSKGLADSYNEQFF,TGTGCCAGCAGCAAGGGACTAGCGGACTCCTACAATGAGCAGTTCTTC
TRBJ2-3,-,TRBV7-2,TRBD2,CASGRASGGLGTQYF,TGTGCCAGCGGCCGGGCTAGCGGGGGTTTGGGTACGCAGTATTTT
TRBJ1-6,-,TRBV5-5,-,CASSLPGYSPLHF,TGTGCCAGCAGTCTACCTGGGTATTCACCCCTCCACTTT
TRBJ2-1,-,TRBV27,-,CASSRGQNNEQFF,TGTGCCAGCAGTCGCGGACAGAACAATGAGCAGTTCTTC
TRBJ2-7,few,TRBV29-1,TRBD1,CSVEDHRGSKYEQYF,TGCAGCGTTGAAGATCACAGGGGTTCCAAGTACGAGCAGTACTTC
TRBJ2-2,-,TRBV28,-,CASSSQGGTNTGELFF,TGTGCCAGCAGTTCCCAGGGGGGGACGAACACCGGGGAGCTGTTTTTT
TRBJ2-3,-,TRBV5-1,TRBD1,CASSLDRGRDTQYF,TGCGCCAGCAGCTTAGACAGGGGGAGAGATACGCAGTATTTT
TRBJ2-1,-,TRBV2,-,CASCEVPNEQFF,TGTGCCAGCTGCGAGGTTCCGAATGAGCAGTTCTTC
TRBJ1-1,-,TRBV10-3,-,CAISEGSARDAEAFF,TGTGCCATCAGTGAGGGATCTGCCCGGGACGCTGAAGCTTTCTTT
TRBJ2-7,-,TRBV9,-,CASSPRGLLRAYEQYF,TGTGCCAGCAGCCCCCGCGGGCTTTTAAGGGCCTACGAGCAGTACTTC
TRBJ1-5,few,TRBV30,-,CAWSLGGNQPQHF,TGTGCCTGGAGTCTAGGGGGCAATCAGCCCCAGCATTTT
TRBJ1-2,few,TRBV6-6,-,CASSYEQIYGYTF,TGTGCCAGCAGTTACGAACAGATCTATGGCTACACCTTC
TRBJ2-2,-,TRBV6-6,TRBD2,CAGGRAGTGELFF,TGTGCCGGGGGGAGGGCAGGCACCGGGGAGCTGTTTTTT
TRBJ1-6,few,TRBV7-2,-,CASSLAGTLNSPLHF,TGTGCCAGCAGCTTAGCCGGGACATTAAATTCACCCCTCCACTTT
TRBJ1-1,-,TRBV27,TRBD1,CASSLSAGGYTEAFF,TGTGCCAGCAGTTTATCGGCAGGGGGGTATACTGAAGCTTTCTTT
TRBJ2-7,-,TRBV5-4,-,CASSPDPPQEQYF,TGTGCCAGCAGCCCAGACCCCCCTCAAGAGCAGTACTTC
TRBJ2-7,-,TRBV7-9,TRBD2,CASSLSRESGIPSYEQYF,TGTGCCAGCAGCTTAAGCCGGGAAAGCGGGATCCCCTCCTACGAGCAGTACTTC
TRBJ2-3,-,TRBV7-9,TRBD1,CASSPGQGMGTDTQYF,TGTGCCAGCAGCCCCGGACAGGGGATGGGCACAGATACGCAGTATTTT
TRBJ2-5,-,TRBV5-1,TRBD2,CASTSNSGRAGETQYF,TGCGCCAGCACCTCGAATAGCGGGAGGGCCGGAGAGACCCAGTACTTC
TRBJ2-7,-,TRBV7-9,TRBD1,CASRPGGNSYEQYF,TGTGCCAGCAGACCAGGGGGCAATTCCTACGAGCAGTACTTC
TRBJ1-6,once,TRBV5-6,-,CASSFRAVNSPLHF,TGTGCCAGCAGCTTCCGGGCGGTGAATTCACCCCTCCACTTT
TRBJ1-2,-,TRBV28,-,CASSAGTQVGYTF,TGTGCCAGCAGCGCCGGGACTCAAGTGGGCTACACCTTC
TRBJ1-5,-,TRBV6-6,TRBD1,CASSYRQGASYQPQHF,TGTGCCAGCAGTTACCGACAGGGGGCATCATATCAGCCCCAGCATTTT
TRBJ1-2,-,TRBV29-1,TRBD1,CSVDRTGGAGGYTF,TGCAGCGTTGATCGGACAGGGGGCGCCGGTGGCTACACCTTC
TRBJ2-3,once,TRBV12-5,TRBD2,CASVSSGGPSTDTQYF,TGTGCTAGTGTTTCTAGCGGGGGGCCTTCCACAGATACGCAGTATTTT
TRBJ2-3,-,TRBV6-6,-,CASSRWDFTDTQYF,TGTGCCAGCAGTCGCTGGGACTTTACAGATACGCAGTATTTT
TRBJ2-5,-,TRBV5-4,TRBD2,CASREGLAGGEQYF,TGTGCCAGCAGAGAGGGACTAGCGGGTGGAGAGCAGTACTTC
TRBJ2-2,-,TRBV28,-,CASSGSNTGELFF,TGTGCCAGCAGTGGGAGTAACACCGGGGAGCTGTTTTTT
TRBJ1-5,-,TRBV2,-,CASTAQPPDSNQPQHF,TGTGCCAGCACCGCCCAACCCCCGGACAGTAATCAGCCCCAGCATTTT
TRBJ2-1,-,TRBV7-8,-,CASSFRSPYNEQFF,TGTGCCAGCAGCTTCCGGAGCCCTTACAATGAGCAGTTCTTC